Described below is a single T cell receptor beta chain sequence and its context. In the original processing: By means of reference gene primer amplification, nucleated cell counts were estimated. Assay used: immunoSEQ multiplex PCR; TCRdb lists only in-frame clones, some missing. V and J calls and clone size are those listed in that table; D and trimming were worked out from the DNA. This table holds 150,000 or so clones, approximately 80% found once. This sample is drawn from a study of blood T cell repertoires in COVID-19. V shed 8 bases and J 0 bases; nucleotides not matched to a gene: 3. Germline V CDR1 and CDR2: SQVTM, ANQGSEA. The CDR3 runs 12 residues.

The TCR originated in a woman in her fifties or sixties with COVID-19, enrolled during active disease. The chain employs TRBV29-1 and TRBJ1-1, with 7 bases fitting TRBD1. Sample: peripheral blood. The CDR3 nucleotides read TGCAGCTCGACAGGGCTGAACACTGAAGCTTTCTTT. This gives the protein CSSTGLNTEAFF.